Included here is one TCR beta chain sequence, with context. This clonotype was observed many times. Its target antigen remains unknown. No qualities accompany the bases; no much larger clone lies one base away. Cells that were CD4+CD25+CD127-/low were the ones isolated as Tregs. Tregs, naive and memory CD4+ T cells from tumor, blood and ipsilateral draining lymph nodes of about five breast cancer patients underwent full-length TCR alpha and beta sequencing. Tumor tissue and lymph nodes obtained by ipsilateral axillary dissection were perfused with PBS, cut into small pieces and digested using collagenase I and hyaluronidase. Sorted cell populations were confirmed by FACS to exceed 90% purity. This record comes from a study (dated by TCRdb to the mid-2010s). Background for the entire study: The study set out to test whether tumor-infiltrating Tregs in breast cancer get recruited from blood Tregs or are instead converted in situ from other CD4+ T cell subsets.

The germline V gene encodes CDR1 SGHTA and CDR2 FQGNSA. V and J are trimmed by 3 bases and 10 bases, and the gene matches miss 5 bases of the junction. There are 13 amino acids in the CDR3, from cysteine to phenylalanine inclusive. Only the CDR3 portion is preserved as DNA: 39 bases, with reading frame beginning at the first base. Full-length TCR variable regions were amplified by 5' RACE PCR with constant-region reverse primers, followed by semi-nested PCR with Nested Universal Primer A. The ReliaPrep RNA Cell Miniprep System was used to extract total RNA, which was then reverse transcribed into 5'RACE-ready cDNA with the SMARTer RACE 5'/3' Kit. Multiplex adaptors were used to barcode full-length TCR alpha and beta libraries, and the barcoded libraries were sequenced on an Illumina MiSeq. Under the source paper's analysis protocol: For each of nine subset-tissue groups, sequencing data from the five patients were pooled, and the groups were compared by unsupervised clustering of TCR gene usage. The Morisita-Horn index, with shared sequences weighted by their contribution to each repertoire, was used to calculate repertoire similarity. TCRdb's own reprocessing of the public reads used fastp at Q25 and MiXCR and kept productive beta chains. Here each entry gathers all rows of one CDR3 protein and keeps the most common genes and DNA. The V and J calls shown here were made by TCRdb, not taken from the authors' results. The sample records about 55,000 distinct CDR3 sequences, around 20% of which are singletons. Together, the top ten hold 3.2% of the sample.

Overall results and qualifications from the work: Rather than covering whole repertoires, validation in the larger cohort was restricted to a single TCR beta V-J rearrangement. The TCR gene usage of tumor memory CD4+ T cells clustered together with blood and lymph node memory CD4+ cells and with lymph node naive CD4+ cells. Tumor-infiltrating Treg TCR alpha and beta sequences overlapped most with tumor naive CD4+ T cells, then with blood naive CD4+ T cells.

The chain couples TRBV7-2 to TRBJ2-1, and 8 junctional nucleotides match TRBD2. This clonotype originated in a female donor with breast cancer. The sequenced sample was tumor-infiltrating Tregs sorted from the breast tumor. The bases read TGTGCCAGCAGCTTTAGAGTAGCGGGAGAGCAGTTCTTC. Translated, this is CASSFRVAGEQFF.